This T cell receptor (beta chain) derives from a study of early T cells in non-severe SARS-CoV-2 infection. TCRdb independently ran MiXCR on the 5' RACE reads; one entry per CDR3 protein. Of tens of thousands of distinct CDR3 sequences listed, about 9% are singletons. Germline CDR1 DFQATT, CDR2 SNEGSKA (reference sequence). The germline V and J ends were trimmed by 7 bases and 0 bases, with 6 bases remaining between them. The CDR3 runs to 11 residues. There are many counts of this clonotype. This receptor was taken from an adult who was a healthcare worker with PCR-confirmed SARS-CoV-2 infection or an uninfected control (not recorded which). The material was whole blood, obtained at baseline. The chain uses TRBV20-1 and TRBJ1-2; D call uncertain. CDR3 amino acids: CSVQANYGYTF. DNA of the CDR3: TGCAGTGTCCAGGCTAACTATGGCTACACCTTC.